The 27 T cell receptor beta chains listed next were all sequenced from one sample in a study of identical twins. TCRdb used MiXCR to reprocess the 5' RACE reads, holding one entry per CDR3 protein. Of about 190,000 distinct CDR3 sequences in the sample, around 15% were seen once. In addition, the sample was reused for a study of T cells expressing NK-cell markers.

The sequencing sample was made of CD8+ T cells sorted from blood. Receptors were obtained from a woman younger than 35 in good health.

In its sample, this clonotype was seen a few times. The V call is TRBV27, the J call TRBJ1-1, with a possible D match to TRBD1 (6 bases). This CDR3 comprises 14 residues. The V and J ends lost 5 bases and 3 bases respectively, with 13 bases between them. Germline assignment: CDR1 MNHEY and CDR2 SMNVEV (reference sequence). The CDR3: CASSTITGYTEAFF. The CDR3, as DNA: TGTGCCAGCAGTACCATTACAGGGTACACTGAAGCTTTCTTT.

The chain recombines TRBV2 with TRBJ2-3; TRBD2 agrees at 13 bases. This CDR3 is 14 amino acids long. The V gene end was trimmed by 10 bases and the J gene end by 2 bases; junction bases not matched to a gene: 3. Germline V gene sequence: CDR1 SNHLY, CDR2 FYNNEI. CDR3 nucleotide sequence: TGTGCCACAGGACTAGCGGGGGACACAGATACGCAGTATTTT. It specifies CATGLAGDTDTQYF.

This rearrangement joins TRBV30 to TRBJ2-1; D unclear. The length of the CDR3 is 15 residues. CDR1 and CDR2 (germline): GTSNPN, SVGIG (reference sequence). Trimming stripped 0 bases from V and 0 bases from J, with 9 bases between. DNA for the CDR3: TGTGCCTGGAGTGTTGAGCTCAGCTCCTACAATGAGCAGTTCTTC. Protein product: CAWSVELSSYNEQFF. Looking up the rest from reference TRBV30 and TRBJ2-1 gives the full variable domain: SQTIHQWPATLVQPVGSPLSLECTVEGTSNPNLYWYRQAAGRGLQLLFYSVGIGQISSEVPQNLSASRPQDRQFILSSKKLLLSDSGFYLCAWSVELSSYNEQFFGPGTRLTVL.

This clonotype was found a few times. The V call is TRBV12-3 or TRBV12-4, the J call TRBJ2-2; TRBD2 might be the D (6 bases). CDR3 length equals 14 residues. The V and J ends lost 7 bases and 4 bases respectively, with 13 bases between them. In nucleotides, the CDR3 is TGTGCCAGCACTCATGACGGGGGCACCGGGGAGCTGTTTTTT. Its protein is CASTHDGGTGELFF.

The chain joins TRBV9 to TRBJ2-2, with 8 nucleotides matching TRBD1. The V and J ends lost 3 bases and 7 bases, in that order; junction bases with no gene match: 8. The CDR3 is 15 residues long. Germline V gene lookup returns CDR1 SGDLS and CDR2 YYNGEE. CDR3: CASSASGGGFGELFF. For the CDR3, the DNA is TGTGCCAGCAGCGCCTCAGGGGGCGGGTTCGGGGAGCTGTTTTTT. Together with reference TRBV9 and TRBJ2-2, the CDR3 gives the full variable domain: DSGVTQTPKHLITATGQRVTLRCSPRSGDLSVYWYQQSLDQGLQFLIQYYNGEERAKGNILERFSAQQFPDLHSELNLSSLELGDSALYFCASSASGGGFGELFFGEGSRLTVL.

This clonotype was seen a handful of times. The chain uses TRBV29-1 and TRBJ2-1; D is undetermined. Trimming pared 5 bases from V and 0 bases from J, leaving 11 bases between. The CDR3 is 14 amino acids. Germline V gene sequence: CDR1 SQVTM, CDR2 ANQGSEA. The CDR3 here is CSVTTERSYNEQFF. CDR3 DNA: TGCAGCGTTACTACAGAACGCTCCTACAATGAGCAGTTCTTC.

This sequence joins TRBV2 and TRBJ1-1; D might be TRBD1 (6 bases). The V gene's germline CDR1 is SNHLY and CDR2 FYNNEI. This CDR3 comprises 14 residues. The germline V and J ends were trimmed by 8 bases and 1 base, with 14 bases remaining between them. CDR3: CASQGGRGNTEAFF. The CDR3 DNA sequence: TGTGCCAGCCAAGGGGGGCGGGGGAACACTGAAGCTTTCTTT.

This clonotype was found many times. This sequence joins TRBV7-9 and TRBJ1-1; tentative D call: TRBD1 (5 bases). Trimming stripped 3 bases from V and 5 bases from J, with 13 bases between. The germline CDR1 and CDR2 sequences are SEHNR and FQNEAQ (reference sequence). The CDR3 covers 14 residues. CDR3 nucleotides: TGTGCCAGCAGCTTTTCAGGGAAGGGGACTGAAGCTTTCTTT. As protein: CASSFSGKGTEAFF.

Notes on this clonotype: The conserved closing phenylalanine or tryptophan is absent in this CDR3, likely reflecting a read error. The chain uses TRBV13 and TRBJ2-7; D might be TRBD1 (6 bases). Trimming pared 5 bases from V and 2 bases from J, leaving 10 bases between. The CDR3 covers 13 residues. Per germline, CDR1 PRHDT and CDR2 FYEKMQ (reference sequence). The CDR3, as DNA: TGTGCCAGCAGCGCAGGACAGACCTACGAGCAGTACTTA. It is translated as CASSAGQTYEQYL.

The chain recombines TRBV15 with TRBJ2-1; 7 bases line up with TRBD2. V lost 0 bases and J lost 5; bases outside the gene matches: 13. This CDR3 is 18 amino acids long. Germline lookup yields CDR1 LNHNV and CDR2 YYDKDF (reference sequence). This chain's CDR3 is CATSREARRLAVNNEQFF. The CDR3 nucleotides read TGTGCCACCAGCAGAGAAGCCCGTCGTCTAGCGGTCAACAATGAGCAGTTCTTC.

The chain recombines TRBV9 with TRBJ2-3; no firm D call. The V gene lost 3 bases and the J gene lost 4 bases, with 15 bases spanning the gap. This CDR3 spans 15 amino acids. The germline CDR1 and CDR2 sequences are SGDLS and YYNGEE. The CDR3 sequence is CASSEEGLEADTQYF. CDR3 sequence (DNA): TGTGCCAGCAGCGAGGAAGGTTTGGAAGCAGATACGCAGTATTTT.

This sequence joins TRBV27 and TRBJ2-7, with unresolved D. This CDR3 is built from 14 residues. The V and J ends lost 5 bases and 5 bases respectively, with 16 bases between them. Germline CDR1 and CDR2: MNHEY and SMNVEV (reference sequence). The CDR3 DNA reads TGTGCCAGCAGTGTGCTTCGGGCAGGCGACGAGCAGTACTTC. It is translated as CASSVLRAGDEQYF.

The rearrangement uses TRBV12-3 or TRBV12-4 and TRBJ2-5; D is unresolved. Trimming removed 7 bases from V and 5 bases from J, with 5 bases in between. The CDR3 runs to 10 residues. This CDR3 is CASMGETQYF. The CDR3 DNA is TGTGCCAGCATGGGGGAGACCCAGTACTTC.

The V gene is TRBV7-2, the J gene TRBJ2-3; TRBD2 aligns across 10 bases. This CDR3 region has 16 residues. Germline-derived CDR1 and CDR2 are SGHTA and FQGNSA. V shed 3 bases, J shed 3 bases, and the junction held 6 bases outside the gene matches. CDR3 bases: TGTGCCAGCAGCTTTCTAGCGGGAGATGGGACAGATACGCAGTATTTT. It yields the protein CASSFLAGDGTDTQYF.

V is TRBV27 and J is TRBJ1-4; tentative D call: TRBD1 (5 bases). Deletions cut 4 bases from V and 8 bases from J, with 14 bases between. Germline V gene sequence: CDR1 MNHEY, CDR2 SMNVEV (reference sequence). CDR3 length: 14 residues. As DNA, the CDR3 is TGTGCCAGCAGTTCCCCGGGACGTGGAGAAAAACTGTTTTTT. Translated: CASSSPGRGEKLFF.

This clonotype was observed a handful of times. This sequence joins TRBV29-1 and TRBJ2-2, with D possibly matching TRBD1 (5 bases). The germline CDR1 and CDR2 sequences are SQVTM and ANQGSEA. CDR3 length: 12 amino acids. V lost 5 bases and J lost 3, with 7 bases in between. The CDR3 reads CSVIRDTGELFF. The DNA for the CDR3 is TGCAGCGTTATCAGGGACACCGGGGAGCTGTTTTTT.

This chain connects TRBV9 to TRBJ2-3; no firm D call. This CDR3 is 10 amino acids long. Per germline, CDR1 SGDLS and CDR2 YYNGEE. Trimming took 7 bases from V and 7 from J, leaving 7 bases between them. The CDR3 DNA sequence: TGTGCCAGCGGGGTAAATACGCAGTATTTT. Translating gives CASGVNTQYF.

In this sample, this clonotype turned up a few times. V is TRBV13 and J is TRBJ2-2, with D unclear. This CDR3 spans 12 amino acids. Trimming shortened V by 5 bases and J by 8 bases, and 9 bases separated the two germline ends. From germline, CDR1 is PRHDT and CDR2 FYEKMQ (reference sequence). The CDR3 here is CASSKEGGELFF. CDR3 DNA: TGTGCCAGCAGCAAAGAAGGGGGGGAGCTGTTTTTT.

The chain recombines TRBV9 with TRBJ2-5; 7 nucleotides line up with TRBD2. The CDR3 contains 15 residues. Per the germline V gene, CDR1 is SGDLS and CDR2 is YYNGEE. Trimming cost V 4 bases and J 2 bases; bases outside gene matches: 8. In DNA, the CDR3 is TGTGCCAGCAGCCAAGATGGGACTACTCAAGAGACCCAGTACTTC. It codes for CASSQDGTTQETQYF.

In its sample, this clonotype was seen once. This chain links TRBV20-1 with TRBJ2-2; 10 positions agree with TRBD2. After removal of 3 bases from V and 8 bases from J, the junction contained 6 bases not matched to a gene. The CDR3 has 14 amino acids. CDR1 is DFQATT, CDR2 SNEGSKA, per germline (reference sequence). DNA of the CDR3: TGCAGTGCTAGGGAGACTAGCGGGTCGGGGGAGCTGTTTTTT. Translation: CSARETSGSGELFF.

J is TRBJ1-4 and V is TRBV5-1; tentatively, D is TRBD1 (6 bases). The germline gives CDR1 SGHRS, CDR2 YFSETQ. The ends were cut back, 0 bases at V and 3 bases at J, with 9 bases in the middle. This CDR3 spans 15 amino acids. CDR3 sequence: CASSLGDNSNEKLFF. The CDR3 nucleotides read TGCGCCAGCAGCTTGGGGGACAACTCTAATGAAAAACTGTTTTTT.

The chain carries TRBV9 and TRBJ2-1; 8 bases match TRBD2. The germline gives CDR1 SGDLS, CDR2 YYNGEE. J was trimmed by 8 bases and V by 3 bases; bases with no gene match: 10. The CDR3 covers 15 residues. CDR3: CASSDRSGSDHEQFF. In nucleotides, the CDR3 is TGTGCCAGCAGCGACCGGAGCGGGAGCGACCATGAGCAGTTCTTC.

This clonotype was detected many times. The chain recombines TRBV20-1 with TRBJ1-1; D gene uncertain. The CDR3 is made up of 10 amino acids. Germline V gene data show CDR1 as DFQATT and CDR2 as SNEGSKA (reference sequence). V was trimmed by 0 bases and J by 8 bases, leaving 4 bases between them. The CDR3 here is CSARDTEAFF. The DNA of the CDR3 is TGCAGTGCTAGAGATACCGAAGCTTTCTTT.

This clonotype was picked up a small number of times. This sequence joins TRBV12-3 or TRBV12-4 and TRBJ2-1; TRBD2 is a possible D gene (6 bases). The CDR3 has 14 amino acids. V lost 3 bases and J 7 bases, leaving 13 bases between the germline ends. The CDR3 coding sequence is TGTGCCAGCAGTTTGGTAAAGGCGGGGAATGAGCAGTTCTTC. This encodes CASSLVKAGNEQFF.

The table lists this clonotype with many counts. The CDR3 sequence: CSASSRTGAYTDTQYF. The CDR3 DNA follows: TGCAGTGCTAGTTCCAGGACAGGGGCTTACACAGATACGCAGTATTTT. The rearrangement links TRBV20-1 to TRBJ2-3; 9 nucleotides agree with TRBD1. Germline assignment: CDR1 DFQATT and CDR2 SNEGSKA (reference sequence). Losses at the gene ends were 3 bases for V and 2 bases for J; bases not matched to a gene: 9. This CDR3 is 16 amino acids long.

This clonotype showed up just a few times. The CDR3 protein is CASSQSLTGAYEQYF. For the CDR3, the DNA is TGCGCCAGCAGCCAATCTCTAACCGGGGCCTACGAGCAGTACTTC. The J gene is TRBJ2-7, the V gene TRBV4-3; a weak D match, TRBD2 (5 bases). V was shortened by 2 bases and J by 2 bases, with 13 bases between the two germline ends. The CDR3 loop spans 15 amino acids. Germline V gene lookup returns CDR1 LGHNA and CDR2 YSLEER.

A few counts support this clonotype. The chain links TRBV6-4 to TRBJ2-1; perhaps D is TRBD1 or TRBD2 (5 bases each). In germline, CDR1 is MRHNA, CDR2 SNTAGT. The CDR3 loop spans 14 amino acids. The V end lost 6 bases, the J end lost 3 bases, and 12 bases lay between the germline ends. The CDR3 DNA reads as TGTGCCAGCAGGGGGACGTGGCTCTACAATGAGCAGTTCTTC. Translating it yields CASRGTWLYNEQFF.